A selection of T cell receptor beta chains follows, all from one sample in a study of blood T cell repertoires in COVID-19. Libraries were prepared by immunoSEQ multiplex PCR; TCRdb keeps only in-frame clonotypes and omits some of them. Of roughly 300,000 clones detected, roughly 85% appear once; the ten largest clones hold about 7%. What was sequenced was peripheral blood. The receptors were sampled from a human donor in a cohort sampled during active COVID-19. Each CDR3 is given with its conserved first and last residue. A D gene is named only where the DNA matches it firmly. Not all rows give a size; the values are once, few, many and, for expanded clones, a class.

>.|.|TRBV2|TRBJ2-3
CASRGVASWTDTQYF
TGTGCCAGCAGAGGGGTTGCTTCGTGGACAGATACGCAGTATTTT
>.|.|TRBV5-1|TRBJ2-1
CASSPLRNEQFF
TGCGCCAGCAGCCCCTTGAGGAATGAGCAGTTCTTC
>.|TRBD2|TRBV3-1/TRBV3-2|TRBJ2-1
CASSQAVTSGGREQFF
TGTGCCAGCAGCCAAGCGGTTACTAGCGGGGGTCGGGAGCAGTTCTTC
>.|TRBD1|TRBV24-1|TRBJ1-2
CATSDEDRGVGYTF
TGTGCCACCAGTGATGAGGACAGGGGGGTAGGCTACACCTTC
>.|TRBD1|TRBV18|TRBJ1-1
CASSRGQGARNTEAFF
TGTGCCAGCTCACGAGGACAGGGGGCGCGAAACACTGAAGCTTTCTTT
>.|TRBD2|TRBV11-3|TRBJ2-2
CASSLVAGGPGELFF
TGTGCCAGCAGCTTAGTAGCGGGGGGGCCCGGGGAGCTGTTTTTT
>.|.|TRBV5-5|TRBJ2-7
CASSFGREQYF
TGTGCCAGCAGCTTTGGGCGCGAGCAGTACTTC
>.|.|TRBV19|TRBJ2-1
CASSGGGDEQFF
TGTGCCAGTAGTGGTGGAGGGGATGAGCAGTTCTTC
>.|TRBD1|TRBV30|TRBJ1-2
CAWNRGQVGATNDGYTF
TGTGCCTGGAACCGTGGACAGGTTGGGGCCACAAATGATGGCTACACCTTC
>.|.|TRBV27|TRBJ2-4
CASSFLGGKNIQYF
TGTGCCAGCAGTTTCCTGGGGGGCAAAAACATTCAGTACTTC
>.|TRBD1|TRBV6-5|TRBJ2-7
CASSYPTGGLGYEQYF
TGTGCCAGCAGTTACCCTACAGGGGGGCTGGGCTACGAGCAGTACTTC
>.|.|TRBV6-5|TRBJ2-2
CASSFQAGELFF
TGTGCCAGCAGTTTCCAGGCCGGGGAGCTGTTTTTT
>.|TRBD1|TRBV23-1|TRBJ2-1
CASSRRGGRTTKSYNEQFF
TGCGCCAGCAGTCGGCGAGGGGGCCGGACAACCAAATCCTACAATGAGCAGTTCTTC
>.|.|TRBV24-1|TRBJ2-6
CATSHTGANVLTF
TGTGCCACCAGTCACACAGGGGCCAACGTCCTGACTTTC
>.|TRBD2|TRBV9|TRBJ2-5
CASSPRGGGRLETQYF
TGTGCCAGCAGCCCCCGGGGGGGCGGTAGATTGGAGACCCAGTACTTC
>.|.|TRBV6-5|TRBJ2-1
CASSYLQSYNEQFF
TGTGCCAGCAGTTACCTGCAGTCCTACAATGAGCAGTTCTTC
>.|TRBD1|TRBV6-5|TRBJ1-1
CASSYTGDTEAFF
TGTGCCAGCAGCTACACAGGGGACACTGAAGCTTTCTTT
>once|.|TRBV7-9|TRBJ2-5
CASSSPAGGLYQETQYF
TGTGCCAGCAGCTCCCCCGCAGGGGGGCTCTATCAAGAGACCCAGTACTTC
>few|TRBD1|TRBV6-6|TRBJ1-3
CASSPLGTGTYSGNTIYF
TGTGCCAGCAGTCCTCTTGGGACAGGGACTTACTCTGGAAACACCATATATTTT
>.|TRBD1|TRBV5-6|TRBJ2-7
CASSLQGALYEQYF
TGTGCCAGCAGCTTGCAGGGGGCTTTATACGAGCAGTACTTC
>.|.|TRBV27|TRBJ1-1
CASSRAGGGTEAFF
TGTGCCAGCAGCCGGGCTGGGGGAGGGACTGAAGCTTTCTTT
>many|.|TRBV5-6|TRBJ1-6
CASSSRDKGYSPLHF
TGTGCCAGCAGCTCCCGGGACAAAGGGTATTCACCCCTCCACTTT
>.|.|TRBV27|TRBJ2-1
CASSLARGGYNEQFF
TGTGCCAGCAGTTTAGCTAGAGGGGGTTACAATGAGCAGTTCTTC
>many|TRBD1|TRBV19|TRBJ1-2
CASSEQGFYGYTF
TGTGCCAGTAGTGAACAGGGGTTCTATGGCTACACCTTC
>.|TRBD2|TRBV6-5|TRBJ2-2
CASSNGGGRAGELFF
TGTGCCAGCAGCAACGGCGGGGGAAGGGCCGGGGAGCTGTTTTTT
>.|TRBD1|TRBV30|TRBJ1-2
CACRDRGKEGYTF
TGTGCCTGCCGGGACAGGGGGAAGGAGGGCTACACCTTC
>.|TRBD2|TRBV9|TRBJ2-5
CASSEAGVQETQYF
TGTGCCAGCAGCGAAGCGGGGGTCCAAGAGACCCAGTACTTC
>.|TRBD2|TRBV2|TRBJ2-7
CASRAAAGDEQYF
TGTGCCAGCAGGGCCGCTGCGGGGGACGAGCAGTACTTC
>.|TRBD1|TRBV27|TRBJ2-7
CASSTRPPGQGAYEQYF
TGTGCCAGCAGTACGCGACCCCCGGGACAGGGGGCCTACGAGCAGTACTTC
>.|.|TRBV19|TRBJ1-5
CASSIDRDFFRPQHF
TGTGCCAGTAGTATAGACCGGGACTTTTTCAGGCCCCAGCATTTT
>.|TRBD1|TRBV7-6|TRBJ2-6
CASSPRDRGLSGANVLTF
TGTGCCAGCAGCCCCCGGGACAGGGGGCTCTCTGGGGCCAACGTCCTGACTTTC
>.|.|TRBV24-1|TRBJ1-5
CATSEGARQPQHF
TGTGCCACCAGTGAGGGGGCAAGGCAGCCCCAGCATTTT
>.|TRBD2|TRBV19|TRBJ2-6
CASSTRTSGFPIGANVLTF
TGTGCCAGTAGTACTCGGACTAGCGGGTTCCCCATTGGGGCCAACGTCCTGACTTTC
>.|.|TRBV6-5|TRBJ2-1
CASSYRGASYNEQFF
TGTGCCAGCAGTTACCGTGGGGCTTCCTACAATGAGCAGTTCTTC
>.|.|TRBV30|TRBJ2-3
CAWNPLAGTDTQYF
TGTGCCTGGAATCCCCTAGCCGGCACAGATACGCAGTATTTT
>.|.|TRBV6-5|TRBJ1-1
CASSSRIDARDTEAFF
TGTGCCAGCAGTTCCCGTATCGACGCACGGGATACTGAAGCTTTCTTT
>.|TRBD2|TRBV3-1/TRBV3-2|TRBJ2-3
CATRGGPAKTDTQYF
TGTGCCACACGCGGGGGGCCGGCAAAGACAGATACGCAGTATTTT
>.|.|TRBV18|TRBJ1-1
CASSPGRNTEAFF
TGTGCCAGCTCACCAGGGCGGAACACTGAAGCTTTCTTT
>.|.|TRBV10-2|TRBJ1-2
CASSESGDGYTF
TGCGCCAGCAGCGAATCGGGGGATGGCTACACCTTC
>.|.|TRBV5-5|TRBJ1-1
CASSLSYLASRVNTEAFF
TGTGCCAGCAGCTTGTCTTATTTGGCCTCTCGGGTGAACACTGAAGCTTTCTTT
>.|.|TRBV5-4|TRBJ1-1
CASSLVGGVENTEAFF
TGTGCCAGCAGCTTGGTGGGGGGGGTTGAGAACACTGAAGCTTTCTTT
>.|TRBD1|TRBV3-1/TRBV3-2|TRBJ1-4
CASSQGQGYNEKLFF
TGTGCCAGCAGCCAAGGACAGGGCTATAATGAAAAACTGTTTTTT
>.|TRBD1|TRBV10-2|TRBJ2-7
CASSESGTGGIYEQYF
TGCGCCAGCAGTGAGTCGGGGACAGGGGGGATTTACGAGCAGTACTTC